This entry concerns a single T cell receptor beta chain. Original handling: Reference gene primer amplification gave estimated nucleated cell counts. TCRdb's table, derived via immunoSEQ multiplex PCR, lists solely in-frame clones and lacks some. V and J calls and clone size are given by that table; D and trimming were obtained from the DNA. Seen here are around 200,000 clones, roughly four fifths observed once, and the top ten hold under 3%. The data derive from a study of blood T cell repertoires in COVID-19. Overall study context: Acute-phase and convalescent COVID-19 samples originated in the United States, Italy and Spain. The cDNA or gDNA used as material had been derived from T cells, B-cell-depleted T cells, or PBMCs.

V was shortened by 8 bases and J by 2 bases, with 19 bases between the two germline ends. The CDR3 consists of 16 residues. Germline lookup yields CDR1 SNHLY and CDR2 FYNNEI. The sequenced sample was peripheral blood. This sequence originates from a human donor with acute or convalescent COVID-19. The donor label of this sample is uncertain. The rearrangement links TRBV2 to TRBJ2-1; D may be TRBD2 (7 bases). The CDR3 region is CASGLLAGATYNEQFF. CDR3 bases: TGTGCCAGCGGGCTTCTCGCGGGGGCGACCTACAATGAGCAGTTCTTC.